Shown below are 17 T cell receptor beta chains from a single sample sequenced in a study of shared clonotypes between healthy human individuals. Measured with immunoSEQ multiplex PCR; TCRdb has only the in-frame clones, and not every one. The sample shows about 480,000 clones, 75% to 85% of them seen only once. Sequenced material: PBMCs. These receptor sequences come from a woman aged 40 to 50 in good health. Some clones in this sample may be carry-over from other donors' samples.

The V and J genes are TRBV30 and TRBJ2-3; 7 nucleotides agree with TRBD2. Germline CDR1 and CDR2: GTSNPN and SVGIG (reference sequence). The CDR3 loop spans 14 amino acids. With 2 bases clipped from V and 6 bases from J, the junction kept 8 bases outside the gene matches. DNA of the CDR3: TGTGCCTGGAGTTTGCTAGCGGTTCCCGATACGCAGTATTTT. Residues: CAWSLLAVPDTQYF.

This chain links TRBV2 with TRBJ2-1; TRBD1 matches 7 bases. The CDR3 is 13 amino acids. After removal of 5 bases from V and 5 bases from J, the junction contained 3 bases not matched to a gene. Germline V gives CDR1 SNHLY, CDR2 FYNNEI. CDR3 residues: CASSTGADNEQFF. CDR3 bases: TGTGCCAGCAGTACAGGGGCGGACAATGAGCAGTTCTTC.

The genes are TRBV5-1 and TRBJ1-1; 11 positions match TRBD1. There are 17 residues in the CDR3. Germline V gene sequence: CDR1 SGHRS, CDR2 YFSETQ. With V trimmed by 4 bases and J by 5 bases, 13 bases remained unmatched. As DNA, the CDR3 is TGCGCCAGCAGCCGTTCTAGGACAGGGGGCTCGGGTACTGAAGCTTTCTTT. Translation gives CASSRSRTGGSGTEAFF. The whole variable domain, filled in from reference TRBV5-1 and TRBJ1-1, reads KAGVTQTPRYLIKTRGQQVTLSCSPISGHRSVSWYQQTPGQGLQFLFEYFSETQRNKGNFPGRFSGRQFSNSRSEMNVSTLELGDSALYLCASSRSRTGGSGTEAFFGQGTRLTVV.

The chain uses TRBV14 and TRBJ1-2; 9 bases map to TRBD1. From germline, CDR1 is SGHDN and CDR2 FVKESK. J was trimmed by 10 bases and V by 0 bases; bases with no gene match: 9. The CDR3 has 15 residues. In DNA, the CDR3 is TGTGCCAGCAGCCAAGAGTCCGGGGGACAGGGTCTCTACACCTTC. Translating gives CASSQESGGQGLYTF.

The chain carries TRBV14 and TRBJ1-2; D is unresolved. The CDR3 has 14 residues. The V end was cut by 4 bases, the J end by 4 bases, with 13 bases between. Germline V lookup: CDR1 SGHDN, CDR2 FVKESK. CDR3 amino acids: CASSPWEGGYGYTF. The CDR3 DNA reads TGTGCCAGCAGCCCCTGGGAGGGCGGCTATGGCTACACCTTC.

The V call is TRBV7-9, the J call TRBJ1-1, with D unresolved. The V gene lost 4 bases and the J gene lost 5 bases, with 17 bases spanning the gap. This CDR3 comprises 15 residues. Germline V gene sequence: CDR1 SEHNR, CDR2 FQNEAQ (reference sequence). The CDR3 nucleotides are TGTGCCAGCAGCTCTCTCTTTTTTGGTGGGACTGAAGCTTTCTTT. As protein: CASSSLFFGGTEAFF.

The V and J genes are TRBV19 and TRBJ1-1; possibly TRBD1 for D (5 bases). The CDR3 consists of 17 residues. Looked up from germline, CDR1 is LNHDA and CDR2 is SQIVND (reference sequence). V shed 3 bases and J shed 1 base, with 18 bases lying between them. The CDR3 DNA reads TGTGCCAGTAGTATTAGGACAAGCCTTACCGGGAACACTGAAGCTTTCTTT. Protein: CASSIRTSLTGNTEAFF.

This clone came up a few times. This chain joins TRBV5-5 and TRBJ1-4; D remains ambiguous. Germline V lookup: CDR1 SGHKS, CDR2 YYEKEE (reference sequence). The CDR3 is 14 residues long. V lost 4 bases, J lost 8 bases, and 15 bases lay in between. The CDR3 DNA follows: TGTGCCAGCAGCCCGGAGGGAGGCGGGGAAAAACTGTTTTTT. It yields the protein CASSPEGGGEKLFF.

The genes are TRBV30 and TRBJ2-6; TRBD1 aligns across 7 bases. CDR1 is GTSNPN and CDR2 is SVGIG in the germline V gene (reference sequence). V dropped 8 bases and J dropped 4; count of bases not matched to a gene: 8. The CDR3 runs 14 residues. CDR3 DNA sequence: TGTGCCGCCGACAGGGCTGCAGGGGCCAACGTCCTGACTTTC. Translation: CAADRAAGANVLTF. The entire variable domain, with the rest obtained from reference TRBV30 and TRBJ2-6, is as follows: SQTIHQWPATLVQPVGSPLSLECTVEGTSNPNLYWYRQAAGRGLQLLFYSVGIGQISSEVPQNLSASRPQDRQFILSSKKLLLSDSGFYLCAADRAAGANVLTFGAGSRLTVL.

The chain links TRBV15 to TRBJ2-3; 7 bases agree with TRBD2. Germline V CDR1 and CDR2: LNHNV, YYDKDF (reference sequence). The J segment lost 0 bases and the V segment lost 3 bases, leaving 3 bases of the junction unmatched. This CDR3 has 15 residues. CDR3 in DNA: TGTGCCACCAGCAGGGGTAGCGGGAGCACAGATACGCAGTATTTT. Translated, it gives CATSRGSGSTDTQYF.

This clone occurred a few times. The chain carries TRBV6-1 and TRBJ1-1; D may be TRBD1 (5 bases). Germline V gene data show CDR1 as MNHNS and CDR2 as SASEGT. Trimming left V 2 bases short and J 10 bases short, with 17 bases between. The CDR3 runs 14 residues. DNA of the CDR3: TGTGCCAGCAGTGAATCGGGGGGGGTTTCAGTAGCTTTCTTT. Amino acid sequence: CASSESGGVSVAFF.

This chain connects TRBV28 to TRBJ2-6; the D is unclear. V dropped 8 bases and J dropped 0 bases, with 5 bases sitting between them. This CDR3 has 13 amino acids. The germline CDR1 and CDR2 sequences are MDHEN and SYDVKM. Here the CDR3 reads CASRLSGANVLTF. DNA of the CDR3: TGTGCCAGCCGTCTCTCTGGGGCCAACGTCCTGACTTTC.

CDR3 region: CASSRWDRATSYEQYF. CDR3 bases: TGTGCCAGCAGCCGCTGGGACAGGGCGACCTCCTACGAGCAGTACTTC. The chain combines TRBV7-9 with TRBJ2-7, with TRBD1 matching over 9 bases. J lost 0 bases, V lost 5 bases, and 8 bases had no gene match. This CDR3 is built from 16 residues. Germline V CDR1 and CDR2: SEHNR, FQNEAQ (reference sequence).

This clone was found many times. This chain uses TRBV7-9 with TRBJ2-7; 15 bases line up with TRBD2. Germline V gene data show CDR1 as SEHNR and CDR2 as FQNEAQ (reference sequence). Germline trimming cut 3 bases from V and 1 base from J; bases unmatched to any gene: 1. The CDR3 has 16 residues. The CDR3 DNA reads TGTGCCAGCAGCTTCGGACTAGCGGGAGGGTCCTACGAGCAGTACTTC. Amino acids: CASSFGLAGGSYEQYF.

This chain links TRBV28 with TRBJ1-1; TRBD1 might be the D (6 bases). The CDR3 contains 16 residues. CDR1 MDHEN and CDR2 SYDVKM come from the germline V gene. The germline V and J ends were trimmed by 7 bases and 1 base, with 19 bases remaining between them. For the CDR3, the DNA is TGTGCCAGCATCGACGGACAGCGACGAAAGAACACTGAAGCTTTCTTT. Protein: CASIDGQRRKNTEAFF.

The chain recombines TRBV19 with TRBJ2-7; tentative D call: TRBD1 (7 bases). V was cut by 6 bases and J by 5 bases, with 14 bases left in between. Germline assignment: CDR1 LNHDA and CDR2 SQIVND (reference sequence). This CDR3 has 13 residues. The DNA for the CDR3 is TGTGCCAGTAGGGCAGGGGGGTTCAACGAGCAGTACTTC. Translated: CASRAGGFNEQYF.

This clone was observed a handful of times. V and J are TRBV27 and TRBJ2-1; D is uncertain. CDR3 length: 14 amino acids. Germline CDR1 is MNHEY and CDR2 is SMNVEV (reference sequence). V was cut by 5 bases and J by 4 bases, with 12 bases left in between. The chain's CDR3 is CASSLLDGYNEQFF. As DNA, the CDR3 is TGTGCCAGCAGTCTACTCGACGGGTACAATGAGCAGTTCTTC.